Listed below are T cell receptor beta chains from one sample, sequenced in a study of graft-versus-host responses after intestinal transplantation. The antigens these receptors bind are not known. Measured with immunoSEQ multiplex PCR; TCRdb has only the in-frame clones, and not every one. Among fewer than 60,000 clones, approximately 84% were seen once, and the ten largest hold about 0.43%. The sequences come from unstimulated CD4+ T cells sorted from spleen or lymph node cells, collected before transplant. Every receptor here comes from a human donor who was the organ donor for an intestinal transplant. CDR3s include the opening cysteine and the closing phenylalanine or tryptophan. A D gene is named only where the DNA matches it firmly. The size field is filled for only some rows; it gives once, few, many or a size class.

D,size,V,J,DNA,CDR3
-,few,TRBV10-3,TRBJ2-7,TGTGCCATCAGTGAGCGGGCCTACGAGCAGTACTTC,CAISERAYEQYF
-,few,TRBV4-3,TRBJ1-3,TGCGCCAGCAGCCAAGACTCTGGAAACACCATATATTTT,CASSQDSGNTIYF
TRBD1,once,TRBV30,TRBJ2-2,TGTGCCTGGAGTCCGGGGACAGGGGAGACCGGGGAGCTGTTTTTT,CAWSPGTGETGELFF
-,-,TRBV30,TRBJ1-2,TGTGCCTGGACCACACTTACATGGACCCCCCTCGACTATGGCTACACCTTC,CAWTTLTWTPLDYGYTF
-,-,TRBV5-1,TRBJ2-3,TGCGCCAGCAGCGTCGGGCCTAGCACAGATACGCAGTATTTT,CASSVGPSTDTQYF
TRBD1,-,TRBV27,TRBJ1-1,TGTGCCAGCAGTTTATTCTCCCTCGGACAGGAGAGGACTGAAGCTTTCTTT,CASSLFSLGQERTEAFF
-,-,TRBV7-9,TRBJ2-7,TGTGCCAGCAGCTTAGACTTGAATGGCGAGCAGTACTTC,CASSLDLNGEQYF
-,-,TRBV18,TRBJ1-4,TGTGCCAGCGCCAGGACAGCAACTAATGAAAAACTGTTTTTT,CASARTATNEKLFF
-,-,TRBV7-9,TRBJ1-3,TGTGCCAGCAGCTTAGCGACAGGAAACACCATATATTTT,CASSLATGNTIYF
TRBD2,-,TRBV10-1,TRBJ2-1,TGCGCCAGCAGTCCCGGGACTACACCCGACGAGGAGCAGTTCTTC,CASSPGTTPDEEQFF
-,-,TRBV5-1,TRBJ1-3,TGCGCCAGCAGCTTGGCGGGTGGTGGAGGAAACACCATATATTTT,CASSLAGGGGNTIYF
-,-,TRBV7-2,TRBJ2-3,TGTGCCAGCAGCTTAGGACACGCGGCCACAGATACGCAGTATTTT,CASSLGHAATDTQYF
-,-,TRBV7-9,TRBJ1-4,TGTGCCAGCAGCTTAGGACATAATGAAAAACTGTTTTTT,CASSLGHNEKLFF
TRBD2,-,TRBV5-6,TRBJ2-1,TGTGCCAGCAGCTTGAGCGAGACTAGCGCCTACAATGAGCAGTTCTTC,CASSLSETSAYNEQFF
TRBD2,-,TRBV4-2,TRBJ2-5,TGTGCCAGCAGCCAGGAACCCTGGACTAGCGGGAGGAGAGAGACCCAGTACTTC,CASSQEPWTSGRRETQYF
-,once,TRBV12-5,TRBJ1-2,TGTGCTAGTGGTTTGGTCGGGGGTGGCTACACCTTC,CASGLVGGGYTF
TRBD1,-,TRBV19,TRBJ1-2,TGTGCCAGTAGTATCGAAAGGGGACAGGGACACACCTTC,CASSIERGQGHTF
-,once,TRBV11-3,TRBJ2-4,TGTGCCAGCAGCTTAAGTCCCTCTCGGGGCGGGGAAAACATTCAGTACTTC,CASSLSPSRGGENIQYF
TRBD2,-,TRBV5-1,TRBJ2-7,TGCGCCAGCAGCTTGGTTACCCTTACTAGCGGGAGGAGCTCCTACGAGCAGTACTTC,CASSLVTLTSGRSSYEQYF
-,-,TRBV5-1,TRBJ1-3,TGCGCCAGCAGCTTGGAAGGGCTTGGAAACACCATATATTTT,CASSLEGLGNTIYF
TRBD2,-,TRBV4-1,TRBJ2-1,TGCGCCAGCAGCCACTTAAGCGGGGGGGCCTACAATGAGCAGTTCTTC,CASSHLSGGAYNEQFF
TRBD2,-,TRBV9,TRBJ2-3,TGTGCCAGCAGCGTAACTAGCGGGGGGCCCACAGATACGCAGTATTTT,CASSVTSGGPTDTQYF
TRBD2,-,TRBV6-5,TRBJ2-5,TGTGCCAGCAACCGATTGGCGGGGGAGGGAGAGACCCAGTACTTC,CASNRLAGEGETQYF
-,-,TRBV7-9,TRBJ1-2,TGTGCCAGCAGCCAGCAGGGGTCCTATGGCTACACCTTC,CASSQQGSYGYTF